A single sample gave rise to the 6 T cell receptor beta chains below, sequenced in a study of T cell responses to AZD1222 COVID-19 vaccine. Profiling relied on immunoSEQ multiplex PCR, and the TCRdb table lists in-frame clones only, not all of them. Seen here are around 69,000 clones, around 83% observed once, and the top ten hold roughly 6.6%. The sample was peripheral blood, taken on day 0 of AZD1222 vaccination. The receptors derive from an adult in good health.

V gene TRBV2 combines with J gene TRBJ1-5; no definite D call. V lost 3 bases to trimming and J lost 7 bases, with 10 bases between them. Germline lookup yields CDR1 SNHLY and CDR2 FYNNEI. This CDR3 contains 13 residues. CDR3 in amino acids: CASSEEGGQPQHF. The CDR3 nucleotides read TGTGCCAGCAGTGAGGAGGGTGGACAGCCCCAGCATTTT.

The chain combines TRBV5-1 with TRBJ2-1; D might be TRBD2 (5 bases). Trimming stripped 2 bases from V and 4 bases from J, with 16 bases between. CDR3 length equals 16 residues. CDR1 is SGHRS, CDR2 YFSETQ, per germline. In DNA, the CDR3 is TGCGCCAGCAGCTTACGGGGAACTCCTAATTACAATGAGCAGTTCTTC. As protein: CASSLRGTPNYNEQFF.

A word on this clone: In the same sample, other DNA sequences code for this CDR3. The chain is built from TRBV20-1 and TRBJ1-1; tentative D call: TRBD1 (5 bases). This CDR3 has 13 residues. Germline CDR1 and CDR2: DFQATT and SNEGSKA (reference sequence). V gave up 3 bases and J gave up 2 bases, with 10 bases separating them. The CDR3 spells CSASGGVNTEAFF. Here the CDR3 DNA reads TGCAGTGCTAGTGGGGGGGTAAACACTGAAGCTTTCTTT.

The CDR3 sequence: CASSLMSGDNQPQHF. CDR3 DNA sequence: TGTGCCAGCAGCTTAATGTCAGGGGACAATCAGCCCCAGCATTTT. This rearrangement joins TRBV7-9 to TRBJ1-5; a weak D match, TRBD1 (6 bases). The CDR3 runs 15 residues. The V end lost 2 bases, the J end lost 3 bases, and 11 bases lay between the germline ends. CDR1 and CDR2 from the germline V gene are SEHNR and FQNEAQ (reference sequence).

The chain links TRBV2 to TRBJ1-3; D remains unclear. CDR3 length equals 14 residues. The germline V and J ends were trimmed by 6 bases and 9 bases, with 18 bases remaining between them. Germline CDR1 and CDR2: SNHLY and FYNNEI. The CDR3 loop is CASRGPLMEGTIYF. CDR3 in DNA: TGTGCCAGCAGAGGACCGTTAATGGAGGGCACCATATATTTT.

The J gene is TRBJ2-1, the V gene TRBV7-7; D remains ambiguous. Germline values: CDR1 SSHAT, CDR2 FNYEAQ (reference sequence). V was shortened by 1 base and J by 8 bases, with 9 bases between the two germline ends. The CDR3 consists of 13 residues. The chain's CDR3 is CASSLGVVDEQFF. The CDR3 nucleotides are TGTGCCAGCAGCTTAGGGGTAGTGGATGAGCAGTTCTTC.